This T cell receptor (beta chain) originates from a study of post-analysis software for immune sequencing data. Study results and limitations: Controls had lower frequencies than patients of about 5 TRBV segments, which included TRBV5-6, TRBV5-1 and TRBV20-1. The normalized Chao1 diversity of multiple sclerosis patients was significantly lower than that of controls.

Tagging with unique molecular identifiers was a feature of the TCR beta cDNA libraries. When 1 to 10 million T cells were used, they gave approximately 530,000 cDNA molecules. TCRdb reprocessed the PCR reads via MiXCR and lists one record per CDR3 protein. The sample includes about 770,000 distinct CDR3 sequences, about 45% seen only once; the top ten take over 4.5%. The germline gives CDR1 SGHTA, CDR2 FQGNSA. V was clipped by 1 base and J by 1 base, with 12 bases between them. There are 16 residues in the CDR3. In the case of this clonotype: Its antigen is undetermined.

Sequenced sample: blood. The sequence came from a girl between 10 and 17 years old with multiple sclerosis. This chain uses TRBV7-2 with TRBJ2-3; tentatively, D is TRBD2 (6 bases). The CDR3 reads CASSLVGTGGTDTQYF. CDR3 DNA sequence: TGTGCCAGCAGCTTAGTAGGGACTGGGGGCACAGATACGCAGTATTTT. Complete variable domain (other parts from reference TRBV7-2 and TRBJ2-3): GAGVSQSPSNKVTEKGKDVELRCDPISGHTALYWYRQSLGQGLEFLIYFQGNSAPDKSGLPSDRFSAERTGGSVSTLTIQRTQQEDSAVYLCASSLVGTGGTDTQYFGPGTRLTVL.